Listed below are T cell receptor beta chains from one sample, sequenced in a study of blood T cell repertoires in COVID-19. Data came from immunoSEQ multiplex PCR; TCRdb stores just in-frame clones and leaves some out. The repertoire consists of about 80,000 clones, with 70% to 85% occurring once and the leading ten covering 13%. The source material was peripheral blood. The receptors stem from a human donor in a cohort sampled during active COVID-19. CDR3s include the opening cysteine and the closing phenylalanine or tryptophan. D genes are given only for firm matches. Only some rows state a clone size, as once, few, many or a class for expanded clones.

TRBJ2-5,TRBV10-3,.,.,TGTGCCATCAGTGAGTCCTTCCAAGAGACCCAGTACTTC,CAISESFQETQYF
TRBJ2-7,TRBV18,.,TRBD2,TGTGCCAGCTCACCAGAGCGGGGGGGAGAGTACGAGCAGTACTTC,CASSPERGGEYEQYF
TRBJ1-5,TRBV2,.,TRBD1,TGTGCCAGCGGGGGACAGGCCAATCAGCCCCAGCATTTT,CASGGQANQPQHF
TRBJ1-1,TRBV3-1/TRBV3-2,.,.,TGTGCCAGCAGCCCTACAGGGCGTACTGAAGCTTTCTTT,CASSPTGRTEAFF
TRBJ2-1,TRBV5-1,once,TRBD1,TGCGCCAGCAGCTCCCACGGGACAGGGGGCGATGAGCAGTTCTTC,CASSSHGTGGDEQFF
TRBJ1-3,TRBV2,once,TRBD1,TGTGCCAGCCGCGGGACAGCCTCTGGAAACACCATATATTTT,CASRGTASGNTIYF
TRBJ2-1,TRBV28,.,TRBD2,TGTGCCAGCTGCGGGAGCTACAATGAGCAGTTCTTC,CASCGSYNEQFF
TRBJ2-7,TRBV6-2/TRBV6-3,.,TRBD2,TGTGCCAGCAGTTACCTTCCCCAGCGGGGGGCCACCTACGAGCAGTACTTC,CASSYLPQRGATYEQYF
TRBJ2-7,TRBV13,.,TRBD2,TGTGCCAGCAGCTCGCGGGGGACCCCCTACGAGCAGTACTTC,CASSSRGTPYEQYF
TRBJ1-2,TRBV19,.,.,TGTGCCAGTAGTATCAGGGGATCCTATGGCTACACCTTC,CASSIRGSYGYTF
TRBJ1-1,TRBV11-1,.,.,TGTGCCAGCAGCCTCCGCGGGGCGGGCACTGAAGCTTTCTTT,CASSLRGAGTEAFF
TRBJ2-3,TRBV7-3,once,.,TGTGCCAGCAGCTTAAGAGTCTCTGGCACAGATACGCAGTATTTT,CASSLRVSGTDTQYF
TRBJ2-7,TRBV7-9,.,.,TGTGCCAGCAGCTTAGGGTCAGGGTTCGACGAGCAGTACTTC,CASSLGSGFDEQYF
TRBJ1-1,TRBV4-1,.,.,TGCGCCAGCAGCCATAATCACAGGGACACTTTTTCCACTGAAGCTTTCTTT,CASSHNHRDTFSTEAFF
TRBJ1-1,TRBV5-1,.,TRBD1,TGCGCCAGCAGCCCCCTCGGGACAGGGAGCGACACTGAAGCTTTCTTT,CASSPLGTGSDTEAFF
TRBJ2-2,TRBV2,.,TRBD2,TGTGCCAGCACCCGGGCGGGGGGGCCGTCCGGGGAGCTGTTTTTT,CASTRAGGPSGELFF